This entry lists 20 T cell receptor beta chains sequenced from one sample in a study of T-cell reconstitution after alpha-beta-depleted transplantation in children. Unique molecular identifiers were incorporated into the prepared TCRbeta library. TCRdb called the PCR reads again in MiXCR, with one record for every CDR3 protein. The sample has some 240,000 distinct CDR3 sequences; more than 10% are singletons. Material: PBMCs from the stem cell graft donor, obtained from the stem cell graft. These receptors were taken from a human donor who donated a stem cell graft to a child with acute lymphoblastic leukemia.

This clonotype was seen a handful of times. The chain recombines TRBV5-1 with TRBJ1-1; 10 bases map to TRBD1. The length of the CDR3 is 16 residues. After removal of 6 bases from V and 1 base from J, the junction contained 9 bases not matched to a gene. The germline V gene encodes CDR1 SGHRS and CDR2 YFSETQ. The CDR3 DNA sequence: TGCGCCAGCAAACCCCGGGACAGGGGTCGGAACACTGAAGCTTTCTTT. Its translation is CASKPRDRGRNTEAFF.

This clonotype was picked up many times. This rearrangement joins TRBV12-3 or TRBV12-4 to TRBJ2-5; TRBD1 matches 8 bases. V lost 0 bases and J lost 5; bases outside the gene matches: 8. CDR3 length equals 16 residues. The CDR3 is CASSLAAGGARETQYF. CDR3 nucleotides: TGTGCCAGCAGTTTAGCGGCAGGGGGCGCGAGGGAGACCCAGTACTTC.

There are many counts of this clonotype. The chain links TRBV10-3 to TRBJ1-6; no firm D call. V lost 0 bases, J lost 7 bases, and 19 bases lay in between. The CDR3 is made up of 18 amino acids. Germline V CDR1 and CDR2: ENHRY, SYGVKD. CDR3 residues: CAISESYSSGRMNSPLHF. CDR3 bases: TGTGCCATCAGTGAGTCTTACTCGTCGGGCAGGATGAATTCACCCCTCCACTTT.

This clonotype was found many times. For the CDR3, the DNA is TGTGCCAGCAGTTTAAGTGGGACAGACACCGGGGAGCTGTTTTTT. This sequence encodes CASSLSGTDTGELFF. The chain uses TRBV12-3 or TRBV12-4 and TRBJ2-2; TRBD1 agrees at 7 bases. The J segment lost 3 bases and the V segment lost 2 bases, leaving 3 bases of the junction unmatched. The CDR3 has 15 residues.

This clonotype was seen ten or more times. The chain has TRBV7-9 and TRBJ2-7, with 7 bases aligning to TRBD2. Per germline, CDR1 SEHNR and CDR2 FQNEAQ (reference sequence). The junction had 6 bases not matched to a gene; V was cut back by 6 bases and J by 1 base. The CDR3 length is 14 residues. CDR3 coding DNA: TGTGCCAGCAGGGCAGCGGGGAATTCCTACGAGCAGTACTTC. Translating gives CASRAAGNSYEQYF.

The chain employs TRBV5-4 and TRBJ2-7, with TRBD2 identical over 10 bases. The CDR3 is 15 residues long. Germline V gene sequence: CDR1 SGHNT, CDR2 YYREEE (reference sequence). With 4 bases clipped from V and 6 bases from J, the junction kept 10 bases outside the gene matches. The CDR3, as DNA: TGTGCCAGCAGCCCGAGGGAAGCGGGGGGGGCCGAGCAGTACTTC. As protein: CASSPREAGGAEQYF. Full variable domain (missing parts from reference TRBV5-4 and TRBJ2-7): ETGVTQSPTHLIKTRGQQVTLRCSSQSGHNTVSWYQQALGQGPQFIFQYYREEENGRGNFPPRFSGLQFPNYSSELNVNALELDDSALYLCASSPREAGGAEQYFGPGTRLTVT.

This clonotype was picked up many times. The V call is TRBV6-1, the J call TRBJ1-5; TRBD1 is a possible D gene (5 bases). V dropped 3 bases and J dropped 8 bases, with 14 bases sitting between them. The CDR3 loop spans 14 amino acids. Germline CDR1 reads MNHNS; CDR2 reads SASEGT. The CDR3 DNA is TGTGCCAGCAGTGAGGGGGACCCCTTAGAGCCCCAGCATTTT. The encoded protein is CASSEGDPLEPQHF.

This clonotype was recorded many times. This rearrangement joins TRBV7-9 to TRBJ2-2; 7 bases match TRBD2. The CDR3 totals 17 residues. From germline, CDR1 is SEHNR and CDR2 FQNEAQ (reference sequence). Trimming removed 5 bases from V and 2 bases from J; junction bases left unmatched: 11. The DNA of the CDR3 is TGTGCCAGCAGCCCGACGAGGGCGGGGGTAAACACCGGGGAGCTGTTTTTT. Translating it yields CASSPTRAGVNTGELFF.

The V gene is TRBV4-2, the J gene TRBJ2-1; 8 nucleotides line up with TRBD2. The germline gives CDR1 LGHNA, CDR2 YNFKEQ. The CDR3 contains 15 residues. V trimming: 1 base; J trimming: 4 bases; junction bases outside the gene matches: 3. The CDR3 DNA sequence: TGTGCCAGCAGCCAAGCTGCGGGGGGATACAATGAGCAGTTCTTC. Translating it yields CASSQAAGGYNEQFF.

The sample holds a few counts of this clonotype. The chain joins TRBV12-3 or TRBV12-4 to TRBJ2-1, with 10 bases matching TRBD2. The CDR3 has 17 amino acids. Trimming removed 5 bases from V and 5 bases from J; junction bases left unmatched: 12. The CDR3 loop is CASSNRASGGPHNEQFF. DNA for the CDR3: TGTGCCAGCAGTAACCGTGCTAGCGGGGGCCCGCACAATGAGCAGTTCTTC.

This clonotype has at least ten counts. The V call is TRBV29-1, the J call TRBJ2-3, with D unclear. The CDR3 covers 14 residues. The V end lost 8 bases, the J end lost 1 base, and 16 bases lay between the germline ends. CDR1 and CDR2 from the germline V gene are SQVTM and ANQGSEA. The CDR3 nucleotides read TGCAGCCATGTTCTGGACGGAGGCACAGATACGCAGTATTTT. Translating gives CSHVLDGGTDTQYF.

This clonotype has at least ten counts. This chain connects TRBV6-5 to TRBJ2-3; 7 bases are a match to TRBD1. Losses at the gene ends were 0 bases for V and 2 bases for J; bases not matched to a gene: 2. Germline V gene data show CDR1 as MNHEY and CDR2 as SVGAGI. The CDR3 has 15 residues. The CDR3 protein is CASSYSTGNTDTQYF. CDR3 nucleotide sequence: TGTGCCAGCAGTTACTCGACAGGGAACACAGATACGCAGTATTTT.

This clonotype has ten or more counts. The CDR3 DNA is TGTGCCAGCAGCTTAGCGGCTAGCATCTCCTACAATGAGCAGTTCTTC. As protein: CASSLAASISYNEQFF. The chain carries TRBV11-2 and TRBJ2-1; tentative D call: TRBD2 (5 bases). Germline V gives CDR1 SGHAT, CDR2 FQNNGV. The CDR3 runs 16 residues. V lost 1 base to trimming and J lost 0 bases, with 10 bases between them.

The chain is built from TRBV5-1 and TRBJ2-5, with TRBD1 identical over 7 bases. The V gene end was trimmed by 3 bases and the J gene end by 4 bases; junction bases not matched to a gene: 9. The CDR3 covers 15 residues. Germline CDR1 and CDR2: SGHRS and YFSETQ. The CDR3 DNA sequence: TGCGCCAGCAGCTCCACCGGGACAGACCCAGAGACCCAGTACTTC. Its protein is CASSSTGTDPETQYF.

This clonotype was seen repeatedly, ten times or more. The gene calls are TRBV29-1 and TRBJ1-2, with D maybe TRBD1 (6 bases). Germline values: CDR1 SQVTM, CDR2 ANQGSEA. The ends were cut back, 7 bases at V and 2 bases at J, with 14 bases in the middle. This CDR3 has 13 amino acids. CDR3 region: CSAARTDNYGYTF. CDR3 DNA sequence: TGCAGCGCCGCCCGGACAGACAACTATGGCTACACCTTC.

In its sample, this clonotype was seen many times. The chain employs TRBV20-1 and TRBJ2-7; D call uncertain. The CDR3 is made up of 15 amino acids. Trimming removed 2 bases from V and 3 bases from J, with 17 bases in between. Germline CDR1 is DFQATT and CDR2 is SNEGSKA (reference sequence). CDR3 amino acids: CSARLLHRLNYEQYF. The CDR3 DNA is TGCAGTGCTAGACTCCTACACAGACTCAACTACGAGCAGTACTTC.

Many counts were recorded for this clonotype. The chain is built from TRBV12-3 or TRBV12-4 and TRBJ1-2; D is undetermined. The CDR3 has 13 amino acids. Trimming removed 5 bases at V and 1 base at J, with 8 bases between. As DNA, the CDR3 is TGTGCCAGCAGTAACTACAGTAACTATGGCTACACCTTC. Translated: CASSNYSNYGYTF.

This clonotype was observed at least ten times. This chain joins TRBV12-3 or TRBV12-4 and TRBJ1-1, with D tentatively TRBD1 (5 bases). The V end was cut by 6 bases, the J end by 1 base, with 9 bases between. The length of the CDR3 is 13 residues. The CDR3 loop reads CASSWGGNTEAFF. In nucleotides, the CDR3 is TGTGCCAGCAGCTGGGGGGGGAACACTGAAGCTTTCTTT.

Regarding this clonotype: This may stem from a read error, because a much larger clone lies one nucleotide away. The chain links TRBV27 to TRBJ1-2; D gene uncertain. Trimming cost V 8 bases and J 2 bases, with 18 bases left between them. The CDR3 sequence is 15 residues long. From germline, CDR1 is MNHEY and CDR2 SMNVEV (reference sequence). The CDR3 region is CASGETLGGNYGYTF. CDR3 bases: TGTGCCAGCGGAGAGACGCTCGGTGGCAACTATGGCTACACCTTC.

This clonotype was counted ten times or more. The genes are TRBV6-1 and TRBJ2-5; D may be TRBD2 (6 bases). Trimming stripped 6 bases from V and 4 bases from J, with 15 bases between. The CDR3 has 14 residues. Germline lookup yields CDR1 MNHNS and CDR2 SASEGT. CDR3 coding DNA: TGTGCCAGCAGACGTCCGGGGGTCCGAGAGACCCAGTACTTC. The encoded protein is CASRRPGVRETQYF.